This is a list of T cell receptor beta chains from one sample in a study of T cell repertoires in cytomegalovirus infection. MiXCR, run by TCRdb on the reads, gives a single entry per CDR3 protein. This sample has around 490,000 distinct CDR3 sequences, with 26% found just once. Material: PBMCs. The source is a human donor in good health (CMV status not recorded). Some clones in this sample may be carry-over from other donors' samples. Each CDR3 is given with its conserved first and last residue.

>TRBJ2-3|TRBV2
CASSERVFTDTQYF
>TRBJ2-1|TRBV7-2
CASSTSGRANEQFF
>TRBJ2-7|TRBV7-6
CASSPITSRLGEQYF
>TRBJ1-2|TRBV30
CAEGTGGVGGYTF
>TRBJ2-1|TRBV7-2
CASSFGRTSAYNEQFF
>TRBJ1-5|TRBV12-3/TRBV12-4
CASMERDNQPQHF
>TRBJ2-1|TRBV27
CASSQKLVGAEYHNEQFF
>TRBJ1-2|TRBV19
CASSGTDLTNYGYTF
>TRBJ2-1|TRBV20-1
CSARDRIAGGSYNEQFF
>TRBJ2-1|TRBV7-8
CASSLELSWTSEDNEQFF
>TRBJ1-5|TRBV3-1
CASSQDSSNQPQHF
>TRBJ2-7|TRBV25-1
CASSREDEQYF
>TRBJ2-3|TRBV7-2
CASSTSGRVVADTQYF
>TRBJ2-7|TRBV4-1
CASSQPATREWYEQYF
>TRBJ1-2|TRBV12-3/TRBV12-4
CASTIGGAVYGYTF
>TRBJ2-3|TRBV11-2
CASSDLGSSGRFTDTQYF
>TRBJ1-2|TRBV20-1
CSARDPTSNYGYTF
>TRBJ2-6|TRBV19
CASSMNRVGSSGANVLTF
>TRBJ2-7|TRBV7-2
CASSVAQSNYEQYF
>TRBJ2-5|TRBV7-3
CASSLQGGTGGETQYF
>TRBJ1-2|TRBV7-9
CASSFNRDGYTF
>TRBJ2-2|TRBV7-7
CASSLVPAGGPNTGELFF
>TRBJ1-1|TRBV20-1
CSAPPGQGGRTEAFF
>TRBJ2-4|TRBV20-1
CSALSVAFAKNIQYF
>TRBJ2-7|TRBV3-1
CASSQGSGRAFYEQYF
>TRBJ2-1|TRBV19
CASSKRGTGVSYNEQFF
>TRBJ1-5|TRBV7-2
CASNMGGINQPQHF
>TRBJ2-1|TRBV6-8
CASRPGLPANEQFF
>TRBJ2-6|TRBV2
CASSAFGLPSSGANVLTF
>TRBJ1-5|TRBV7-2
CASSLRTGGGYSNQPQHF
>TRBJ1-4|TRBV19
CASKIPGFEKLFF
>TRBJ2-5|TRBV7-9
CASSTWTGIQETQYF
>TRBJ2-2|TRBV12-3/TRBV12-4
CASSLGSGELFF
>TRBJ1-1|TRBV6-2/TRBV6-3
CASRNTGDTEAFF
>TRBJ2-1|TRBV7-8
CASSFTGTSGSNEQFF
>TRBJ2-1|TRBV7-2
CASSLNAGKNEQFF
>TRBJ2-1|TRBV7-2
CASSLTGQSSYNEQFF
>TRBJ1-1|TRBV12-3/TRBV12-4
CASSLASLNTEAFF
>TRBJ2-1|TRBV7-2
CASSLQAGGILYNEQFF
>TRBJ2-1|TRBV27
CASSLVSGLGDQFF
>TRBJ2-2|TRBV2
CASSANPNTGELFF
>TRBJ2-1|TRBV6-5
CASRTGTGIKNEQFF
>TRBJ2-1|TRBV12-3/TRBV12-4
CASSLHVGLAGFYNEQFF
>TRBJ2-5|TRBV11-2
CASSLKIAGAGETQYF
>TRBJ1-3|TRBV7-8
CASSLAHMIGNTIYF
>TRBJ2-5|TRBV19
CASERTSGAQETQYF
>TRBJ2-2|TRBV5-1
CASSYTPDRSNTGELFF